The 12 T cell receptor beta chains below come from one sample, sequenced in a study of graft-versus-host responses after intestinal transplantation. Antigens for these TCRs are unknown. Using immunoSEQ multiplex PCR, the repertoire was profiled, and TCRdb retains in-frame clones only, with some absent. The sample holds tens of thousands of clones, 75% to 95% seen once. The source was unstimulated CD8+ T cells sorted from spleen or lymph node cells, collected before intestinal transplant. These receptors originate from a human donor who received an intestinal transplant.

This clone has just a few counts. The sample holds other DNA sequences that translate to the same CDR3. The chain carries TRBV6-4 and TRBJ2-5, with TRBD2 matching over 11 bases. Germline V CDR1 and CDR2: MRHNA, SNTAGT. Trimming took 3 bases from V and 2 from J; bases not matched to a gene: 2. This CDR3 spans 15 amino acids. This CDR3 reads CASSETSGGQETQYF. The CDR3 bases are TGTGCCAGCAGTGAAACTAGCGGGGGACAAGAGACCCAGTACTTC.

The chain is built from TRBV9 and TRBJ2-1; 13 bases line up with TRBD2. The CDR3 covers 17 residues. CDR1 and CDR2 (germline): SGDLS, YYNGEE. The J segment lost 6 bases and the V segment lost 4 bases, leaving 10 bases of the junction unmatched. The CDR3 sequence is CASSPWTSGSLVNEQFF. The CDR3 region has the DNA TGTGCCAGCAGCCCATGGACTAGCGGGAGTCTTGTCAATGAGCAGTTCTTC.

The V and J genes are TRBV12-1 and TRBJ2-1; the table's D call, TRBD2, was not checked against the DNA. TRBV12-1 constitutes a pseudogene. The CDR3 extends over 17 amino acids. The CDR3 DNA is TGTGCCAGCAGCCCTCGGACTAGCGGGGTGGGGTACAATGAGCAGTTCTTC. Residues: CASSPRTSGVGYNEQFF.

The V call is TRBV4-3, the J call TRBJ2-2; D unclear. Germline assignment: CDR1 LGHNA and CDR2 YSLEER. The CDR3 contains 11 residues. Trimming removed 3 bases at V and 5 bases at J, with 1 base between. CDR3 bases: TGCGCCAGCAGCCATACCGGGGAGCTGTTTTTT. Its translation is CASSHTGELFF.

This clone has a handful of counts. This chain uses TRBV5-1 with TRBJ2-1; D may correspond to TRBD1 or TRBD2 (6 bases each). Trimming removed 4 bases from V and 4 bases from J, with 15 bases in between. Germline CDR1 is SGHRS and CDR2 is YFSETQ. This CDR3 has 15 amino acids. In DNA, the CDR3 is TGCGCCAGCAGCCCCGAGGGGGGTTCATACAATGAGCAGTTCTTC. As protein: CASSPEGGSYNEQFF.

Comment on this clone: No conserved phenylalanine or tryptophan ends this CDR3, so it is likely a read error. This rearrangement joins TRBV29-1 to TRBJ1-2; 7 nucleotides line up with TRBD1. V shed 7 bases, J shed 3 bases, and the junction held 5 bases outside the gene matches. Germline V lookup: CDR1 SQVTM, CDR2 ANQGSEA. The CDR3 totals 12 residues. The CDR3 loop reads CSDGTAHYGYTL. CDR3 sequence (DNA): TGCAGCGACGGGACAGCGCACTATGGCTACACCCTC.

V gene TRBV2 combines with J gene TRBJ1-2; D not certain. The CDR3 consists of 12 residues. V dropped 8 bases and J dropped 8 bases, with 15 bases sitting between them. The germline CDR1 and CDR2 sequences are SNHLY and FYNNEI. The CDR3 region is CASYPSDVGYTF. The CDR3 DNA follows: TGTGCCAGCTACCCCTCCGACGTCGGCTACACCTTC.

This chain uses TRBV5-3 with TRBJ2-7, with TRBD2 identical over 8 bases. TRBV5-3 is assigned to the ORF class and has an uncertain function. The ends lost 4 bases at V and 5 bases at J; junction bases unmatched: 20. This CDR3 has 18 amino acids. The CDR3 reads CARSILPQRAGGNHEQYF. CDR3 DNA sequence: TGTGCCAGAAGCATTTTACCACAACGGGCGGGAGGTAACCACGAGCAGTACTTC.

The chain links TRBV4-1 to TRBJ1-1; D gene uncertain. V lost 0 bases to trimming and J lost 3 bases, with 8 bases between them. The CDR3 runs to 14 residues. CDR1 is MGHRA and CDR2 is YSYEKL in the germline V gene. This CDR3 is CASSQDRGYTEAFF. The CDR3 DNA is TGCGCCAGCAGCCAAGACCGGGGTTACACTGAAGCTTTCTTT.

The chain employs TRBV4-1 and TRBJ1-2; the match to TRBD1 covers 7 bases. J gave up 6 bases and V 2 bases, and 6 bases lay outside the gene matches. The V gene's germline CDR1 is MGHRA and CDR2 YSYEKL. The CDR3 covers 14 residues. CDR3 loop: CASSQYDRVHGYTF. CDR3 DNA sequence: TGCGCCAGCAGCCAATACGACAGGGTCCATGGCTACACCTTC.

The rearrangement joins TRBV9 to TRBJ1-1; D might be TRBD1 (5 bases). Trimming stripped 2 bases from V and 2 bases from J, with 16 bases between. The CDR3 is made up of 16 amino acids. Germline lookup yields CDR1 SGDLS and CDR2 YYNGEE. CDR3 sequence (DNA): TGTGCCAGCAGCGTCGGGGCCGGGGACCCCAACACTGAAGCTTTCTTT. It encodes CASSVGAGDPNTEAFF.

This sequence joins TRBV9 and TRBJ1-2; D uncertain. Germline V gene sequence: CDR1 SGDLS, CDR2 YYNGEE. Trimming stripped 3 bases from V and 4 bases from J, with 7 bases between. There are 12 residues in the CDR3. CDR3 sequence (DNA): TGTGCCAGCAGCGACCGGAGCTATGGCTACACCTTC. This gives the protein CASSDRSYGYTF.